A single sample is the source of the 29 T cell receptor beta chains below, sequenced in a study of blood T cell repertoires in COVID-19. The table came from immunoSEQ multiplex PCR; TCRdb's copy has only in-frame clones and leaves some out. The table records more than 200,000 clones, around 88% of them present only once. Sequenced material: peripheral blood. All receptors derive from a man in his forties with active or convalescent COVID-19.

V and J are TRBV6-5 and TRBJ2-6; D is perhaps TRBD1 (5 bases). CDR1 is MNHEY and CDR2 is SVGAGI in the germline V gene. V shed 5 bases and J shed 9 bases, with 17 bases lying between them. The CDR3 is 15 residues long. CDR3 loop: CASSLQGFWDNVLTF. Written as DNA, the CDR3 is TGTGCCAGCAGTCTTCAGGGTTTCTGGGACAACGTCCTGACTTTC.

The chain links TRBV5-5 to TRBJ1-1; no reliable D call. CDR1 is SGHKS and CDR2 is YYEKEE in the germline V gene (reference sequence). Trimming took 0 bases from V and 7 from J, leaving 13 bases between them. CDR3 length equals 14 residues. CDR3: CASSLGAGPNEAFF. CDR3 nucleotides: TGTGCCAGCAGCTTGGGGGCAGGCCCCAATGAAGCTTTCTTT.

The genes are TRBV4-3 and TRBJ2-6; D may be TRBD1 (5 bases). Germline loops: CDR1 LGHNA, CDR2 YSLEER. The CDR3 covers 18 residues. V was clipped by 0 bases and J by 0 bases, with 12 bases between them. Here the CDR3 DNA reads TGCGCCAGCAGCCAAGACCAGGGTCACAGCTCTGGGGCCAACGTCCTGACTTTC. Protein sequence: CASSQDQGHSSGANVLTF.

On this clone: At one end the junction does not follow the germline gene, possibly because of a read error. The chain combines TRBV7-7 with TRBJ2-1; no clear D. The CDR3 sequence is 15 residues long. Looked up from germline, CDR1 is SSHAT and CDR2 is FNYEAQ (reference sequence). Here the CDR3 DNA reads TGTGCTAGCAGCTTGACCCTGACCGTCAGGAATGAGCAGTTCTTC. It specifies CASSLTLTVRNEQFF.

This clone appeared once. V is TRBV7-9 and J is TRBJ1-2, with 8 bases aligning to TRBD1. Per the germline V gene, CDR1 is SEHNR and CDR2 is FQNEAQ (reference sequence). V lost 5 bases, J lost 7 bases, and 6 bases stayed unmatched. The CDR3 is 13 residues long. The CDR3 DNA follows: TGTGCCAGCAGCCCGGACAGGGAGGGTGGCTACACCTTC. It specifies CASSPDREGGYTF.

J is TRBJ2-1 and V is TRBV6-2 or TRBV6-3; perhaps TRBD2 as D (6 bases). The V gene's germline CDR1 is MNHEY and CDR2 SVGEGT. CDR3 size: 14 residues. The V gene lost 3 bases and the J gene lost 8 bases, with 14 bases spanning the gap. CDR3: CASSYLGGKDEQFF. CDR3 nucleotides: TGTGCCAGCAGTTATTTGGGGGGTAAGGATGAGCAGTTCTTC.

This clone came up once. The J gene is TRBJ1-1, the V gene TRBV25-1, with D possibly TRBD1 on 5 matching bases. V lost 4 bases and J 1 base, leaving 19 bases between the germline ends. CDR1 and CDR2 (germline): MGHDK, SYGVNS. The CDR3 is made up of 17 amino acids. In DNA form, the CDR3 reads TGTGCCAGCAGTGGGCTCGTTGGGGCAGGGCGGAACACTGAAGCTTTCTTT. Translating it yields CASSGLVGAGRNTEAFF.

The V call is TRBV30, the J call TRBJ1-5; D may be TRBD1 (5 bases). V lost 0 bases to trimming and J lost 6 bases, with 9 bases between them. Germline V gene data show CDR1 as GTSNPN and CDR2 as SVGIG (reference sequence). The CDR3 has 13 amino acids. The CDR3 loop is CAWSVKGAQPQHF. DNA of the CDR3: TGTGCCTGGAGTGTTAAAGGGGCTCAGCCCCAGCATTTT.

V and J are TRBV11-3 and TRBJ2-7; 10 bases are shared with TRBD1. Germline V gene lookup returns CDR1 SGHNT and CDR2 YENEEA. V trimming: 5 bases; J trimming: 4 bases; junction bases outside the gene matches: 8. The CDR3 consists of 15 residues. CDR3 amino acids: CASSTPGQGRYEQYF. The CDR3 DNA sequence: TGTGCCAGCAGCACTCCGGGACAGGGGAGGTACGAGCAGTACTTC.

The V call is TRBV7-9, the J call TRBJ1-1; D gene unclear. V was trimmed by 1 base and J by 0 bases, leaving 15 bases between them. This CDR3 spans 17 amino acids. The V gene's germline CDR1 is SEHNR and CDR2 FQNEAQ (reference sequence). The CDR3 DNA sequence: TGTGCCAGCAGCTTAGGCTCTGGACTGTACATGAACACTGAAGCTTTCTTT. Encoded protein: CASSLGSGLYMNTEAFF. Full variable domain (outside the CDR3, taken from reference TRBV7-9 and TRBJ1-1): DTGVSQNPRHKITKRGQNVTFRCDPISEHNRLYWYRQTLGQGPEFLTYFQNEAQLEKSRLLSDRFSAERPKGSFSTLEIQRTEQGDSAMYLCASSLGSGLYMNTEAFFGQGTRLTVV.

V gene TRBV27 combines with J gene TRBJ2-5, with 11 nucleotides matching TRBD1. V was pared by 5 bases and J by 5 bases, with 13 bases of the junction left unmatched. Germline V gives CDR1 MNHEY, CDR2 SMNVEV (reference sequence). The CDR3 extends over 17 amino acids. The CDR3 is CASSPGQGVPGWETQYF. The CDR3 DNA reads TGTGCCAGCAGTCCGGGACAGGGGGTCCCAGGGTGGGAGACCCAGTACTTC.

This chain connects TRBV24-1 to TRBJ2-7, with 7 bases fitting TRBD2. The CDR3 contains 16 residues. Germline lookup yields CDR1 KGHDR and CDR2 SFDVKD. Unmatched junction bases numbered 14, after V lost 6 bases and J lost 4 bases. The CDR3 nucleotides read TGTGCCACCAGTTCCCCAGGACGAGCGGGGACGTACGAGCAGTACTTC. Its translation: CATSSPGRAGTYEQYF.

A single count supports this clone. The chain employs TRBV24-1 and TRBJ2-7; no firm D call. CDR1 KGHDR and CDR2 SFDVKD come from the germline V gene. V was clipped by 1 base and J by 1 base, with 4 bases between them. The CDR3 contains 13 residues. The CDR3 reads CATSDFRSYEQYF. For the CDR3, the DNA is TGTGCCACCAGTGATTTTAGATCCTACGAGCAGTACTTC.

CDR3 sequence: CASSLTDLTGDEKLFF. CDR3 nucleotides: TGTGCCAGCAGCTTGACGGACCTAACCGGGGATGAAAAACTGTTTTTT. The V gene is TRBV7-9, the J gene TRBJ1-4; D not resolved. The V and J ends lost 3 bases and 6 bases respectively, with 17 bases between them. The CDR3 is 16 residues long. Germline V CDR1 and CDR2: SEHNR, FQNEAQ (reference sequence).

On this clone: In the same sample, other DNA sequences code for this CDR3. This chain links TRBV24-1 with TRBJ1-5; D is perhaps TRBD1 (6 bases). The V end was cut by 3 bases, the J end by 2 bases, with 10 bases between. The CDR3 loop spans 15 amino acids. Germline assignment: CDR1 KGHDR and CDR2 SFDVKD. CDR3 sequence (DNA): TGTGCCACCAGTGATCCACGGACAGGCAATCAGCCCCAGCATTTT. Its protein is CATSDPRTGNQPQHF.

The rearrangement links TRBV4-2 to TRBJ2-3; D remains ambiguous. CDR1 is LGHNA and CDR2 is YNFKEQ in the germline V gene. The CDR3 totals 15 residues. Trimming cost V 0 bases and J 4 bases, with 11 bases left between them. The CDR3 loop is CASSQDGPWADTQYF. For the CDR3, the DNA is TGTGCCAGCAGCCAAGATGGGCCCTGGGCAGATACGCAGTATTTT.

The chain joins TRBV7-2 to TRBJ1-5, with 7 bases fitting TRBD1. This CDR3 spans 15 amino acids. The germline gives CDR1 SGHTA, CDR2 FQGNSA. V dropped 2 bases and J dropped 2; count of bases not matched to a gene: 3. CDR3 sequence (DNA): TGTGCCAGCAGCTTATACGACAGGGGCAATCAGCCCCAGCATTTT. Translated, it gives CASSLYDRGNQPQHF.

This sequence joins TRBV20-1 and TRBJ2-7, with TRBD1 matching 9 bases. This CDR3 spans 13 amino acids. Looked up from germline, CDR1 is DFQATT and CDR2 is SNEGSKA (reference sequence). The V gene end was trimmed by 3 bases and the J gene end by 3 bases; junction bases not matched to a gene: 3. CDR3 loop: CSASGQGNYEQYF. The CDR3 nucleotides read TGCAGTGCTAGTGGACAGGGGAACTACGAGCAGTACTTC.

The CDR3 reads CASRLQGGGSPLHF. Here the CDR3 DNA reads TGTGCCAGCAGACTTCAGGGAGGGGGTTCACCCCTCCACTTT. The V and J genes are TRBV6-5 and TRBJ1-6; TRBD1 might be the D (6 bases). Germline V CDR1 and CDR2: MNHEY, SVGAGI. V was shortened by 6 bases and J by 9 bases, with 15 bases between the two germline ends. The CDR3 sequence is 14 residues long.

The CDR3 DNA reads as TGTGCCAGCAGCTTACAGGGTCCTGGCAACGAGCAGTACTTC. It translates to CASSLQGPGNEQYF. The chain joins TRBV7-2 to TRBJ2-7; a possible D gene is TRBD1 (5 bases). The CDR3 covers 14 residues. V was cut by 2 bases and J by 5 bases, with 13 bases left in between. Germline values: CDR1 SGHTA, CDR2 FQGNSA.

This clone appeared a single time. V gene TRBV5-4 combines with J gene TRBJ2-7, with D possibly being TRBD1 (6 bases). This CDR3 region has 14 residues. The V gene's germline CDR1 is SGHNT and CDR2 YYREEE (reference sequence). V shed 0 bases and J shed 5 bases, with 12 bases lying between them. The CDR3, as DNA: TGTGCCAGCAGCTTGGAGTGGGGGCCCCACGAGCAGTACTTC. Amino acid sequence: CASSLEWGPHEQYF.

This clone was detected once. V is TRBV3-1 (or the pseudogene TRBV3-2) and J is TRBJ2-3, with 15 bases identical to TRBD2. Trimming cost V 4 bases and J 7 bases; bases outside gene matches: 12. CDR1 and CDR2 (germline): LGHDT, YNNKEL (reference sequence). The CDR3 extends over 18 amino acids. The CDR3 DNA reads as TGTGCCAGCAGCCGCGGACTAGCGGGGGGGCCTTATGAAAATACGCAGTATTTT. Translating gives CASSRGLAGGPYENTQYF.

V usage is TRBV5-6 and J usage is TRBJ2-1; perhaps TRBD1 as D (6 bases). The CDR3 loop spans 13 amino acids. Germline V CDR1 and CDR2: SGHDT, YYEEEE. V dropped 0 bases and J dropped 7 bases, with 8 bases sitting between them. The chain's CDR3 is CASSLGQGNEQFF. DNA of the CDR3: TGTGCCAGCAGCTTGGGGCAGGGGAATGAGCAGTTCTTC.

CDR3: CASSPRSERSYEQYF. CDR3 bases: TGTGCCAGCTCACCCCGCAGCGAGCGGTCCTACGAGCAGTACTTC. The rearrangement links TRBV18 to TRBJ2-7; maybe TRBD2 (5 bases). Germline CDR1 and CDR2: KGHSH and LQKENI. The CDR3 has 15 residues. With 3 bases removed from V and 1 base from J, the gap between germline ends came to 13 bases.

The chain carries TRBV9 and TRBJ2-1; 7 bases match TRBD2. The CDR3 has 17 residues. CDR1 is SGDLS and CDR2 is YYNGEE in the germline V gene. The V and J ends lost 0 bases and 7 bases, in that order; junction bases with no gene match: 13. CDR3 region: CASSVGPLAGASNEQFF. The CDR3 bases are TGTGCCAGCAGCGTAGGCCCTTTGGCGGGAGCAAGTAATGAGCAGTTCTTC.

This chain links TRBV5-6 with TRBJ1-5; D call uncertain. V gave up 4 bases and J gave up 2 bases, with 10 bases separating them. The V gene's germline CDR1 is SGHDT and CDR2 YYEEEE. There are 14 residues in the CDR3. This chain's CDR3 is CASSLRVGNQPQHF. Written as DNA, the CDR3 is TGTGCCAGCAGCCTTCGGGTGGGCAATCAGCCCCAGCATTTT.

The rearrangement joins TRBV5-1 to TRBJ1-2; a weak D match, TRBD1 (6 bases). V was clipped by 7 bases and J by 6 bases, with 19 bases between them. The length of the CDR3 is 14 residues. Per germline, CDR1 SGHRS and CDR2 YFSETQ. CDR3 region: CASGPTGPGDGYTF. The DNA of the CDR3 is TGCGCCAGCGGCCCCACAGGGCCAGGAGATGGCTACACCTTC.

The CDR3 is CASSIGGGATETQYF. Written as DNA, the CDR3 is TGTGCCAGTAGTATAGGCGGGGGGGCCACAGAGACCCAGTACTTC. This chain links TRBV19 with TRBJ2-5; 9 bases map to TRBD2. CDR3 length: 15 amino acids. The germline V gene has CDR1 LNHDA and CDR2 SQIVND (reference sequence). Unmatched junction bases numbered 4, after V lost 1 base and J lost 4 bases.

This chain connects TRBV18 to TRBJ1-1, with 7 nucleotides matching TRBD1. Germline loops: CDR1 KGHSH, CDR2 LQKENI. V trimming: 6 bases; J trimming: 3 bases; junction bases outside the gene matches: 7. The CDR3 covers 14 residues. Written as DNA, the CDR3 is TGTGCCAGCTCTACCACAGGGGCGGACACTGAAGCTTTCTTT. Translating gives CASSTTGADTEAFF.